Sequencing of this T cell receptor (beta chain) was carried out in a study of CD8+ T cells in alopecia areata. Study information: Tofacitinib treatment spanned 6 to 18 months, with 6 months off drug afterward.

Peripheral blood, together with lesional scalp punch biopsies, was collected from alopecia areata patients. Following extraction, RNA underwent reverse transcription to cDNA, which served as the sequencing template. TCRdb's copy holds only in-frame clones and misses some; the assay was immunoSEQ multiplex PCR. The sample records 160,000 or so clones, roughly 66% being singletons. Germline assignment: CDR1 MNHEY and CDR2 SVGAGI. This CDR3 region has 15 residues. V lost 1 base to trimming and J lost 8 bases, with 15 bases between them. Sequences were derived from CD8+ T cells sorted from blood, sampled at week 0. This chain uses TRBV6-5 with TRBJ2-1, with D possibly called TRBD1 or TRBD2 (5 bases each). The TCR was taken from a human donor with alopecia areata. The CDR3 reads CASSYYSGRGYEQFF. The CDR3 DNA reads as TGTGCCAGCAGTTACTATTCAGGCCGGGGCTATGAGCAGTTCTTC.